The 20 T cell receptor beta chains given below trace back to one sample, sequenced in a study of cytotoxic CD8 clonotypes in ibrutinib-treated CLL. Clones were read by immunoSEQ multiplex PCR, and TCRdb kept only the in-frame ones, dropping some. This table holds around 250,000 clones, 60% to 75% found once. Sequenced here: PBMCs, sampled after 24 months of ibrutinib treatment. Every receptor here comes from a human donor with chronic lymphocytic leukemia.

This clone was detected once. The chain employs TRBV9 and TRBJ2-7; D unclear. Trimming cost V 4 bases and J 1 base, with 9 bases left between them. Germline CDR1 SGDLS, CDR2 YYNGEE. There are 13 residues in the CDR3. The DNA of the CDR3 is TGTGCCAGCAGCCCCGTGGGGTCCTACGAGCAGTACTTC. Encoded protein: CASSPVGSYEQYF.

In DNA, the CDR3 is TGTGCCAGCAGCCTCGGGACTGGAGGCGAGCAGTACTTC. Protein: CASSLGTGGEQYF. The chain uses TRBV7-3 and TRBJ2-7; maybe TRBD2 (6 bases). The CDR3 runs 13 residues. V gave up 5 bases and J gave up 6 bases, with 14 bases separating them. Germline V gene lookup returns CDR1 SGHTA and CDR2 FQGTGA.

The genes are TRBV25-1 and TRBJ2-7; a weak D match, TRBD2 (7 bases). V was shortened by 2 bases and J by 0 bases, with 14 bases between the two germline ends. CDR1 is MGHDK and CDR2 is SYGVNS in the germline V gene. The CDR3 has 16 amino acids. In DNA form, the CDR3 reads TGTGCCAGCAGTGAACTAAGGGGGGGCAGCTCCTACGAGCAGTACTTC. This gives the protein CASSELRGGSSYEQYF.

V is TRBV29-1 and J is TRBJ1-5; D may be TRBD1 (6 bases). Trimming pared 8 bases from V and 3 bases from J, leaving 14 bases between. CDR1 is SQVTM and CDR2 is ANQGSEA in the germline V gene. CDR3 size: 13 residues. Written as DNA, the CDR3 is TGCAGCACTTTGTCAGGGGACAATCAGCCCCAGCATTTT. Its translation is CSTLSGDNQPQHF.

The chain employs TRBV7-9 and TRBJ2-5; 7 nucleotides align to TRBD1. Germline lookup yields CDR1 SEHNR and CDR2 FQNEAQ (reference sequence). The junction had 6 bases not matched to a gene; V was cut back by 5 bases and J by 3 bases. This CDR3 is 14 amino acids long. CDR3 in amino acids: CASSSTQGEETQYF. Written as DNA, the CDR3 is TGTGCCAGCAGCAGTACTCAGGGGGAAGAGACCCAGTACTTC.

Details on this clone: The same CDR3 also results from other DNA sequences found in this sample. CDR3 sequence (DNA): TGTGCCAGCAGCGTGGGCTGGGGACAGTCCTACGAGCAGTACTTC. Encoded protein: CASSVGWGQSYEQYF. The chain carries TRBV9 and TRBJ2-7, with 7 bases identical to TRBD1. The V and J ends lost 2 bases and 1 base, in that order; junction bases with no gene match: 6. In germline, CDR1 is SGDLS, CDR2 YYNGEE. The CDR3 length is 15 residues. Full variable domain (rest looked up from reference TRBV9 and TRBJ2-7): DSGVTQTPKHLITATGQRVTLRCSPRSGDLSVYWYQQSLDQGLQFLIQYYNGEERAKGNILERFSAQQFPDLHSELNLSSLELGDSALYFCASSVGWGQSYEQYFGPGTRLTVT.

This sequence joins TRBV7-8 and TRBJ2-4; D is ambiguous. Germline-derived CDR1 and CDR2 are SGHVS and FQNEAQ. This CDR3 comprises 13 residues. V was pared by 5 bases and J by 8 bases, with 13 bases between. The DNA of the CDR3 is TGTGCCAGCAGCCTTGAAGTGGTTGACATTCAGTACTTC. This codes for CASSLEVVDIQYF.

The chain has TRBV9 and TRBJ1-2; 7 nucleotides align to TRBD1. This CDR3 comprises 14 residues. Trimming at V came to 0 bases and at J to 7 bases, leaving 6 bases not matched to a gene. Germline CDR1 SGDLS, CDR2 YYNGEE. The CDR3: CASSVVDRALGYTF. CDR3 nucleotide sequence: TGTGCCAGCAGCGTAGTCGACAGGGCTCTTGGCTACACCTTC.

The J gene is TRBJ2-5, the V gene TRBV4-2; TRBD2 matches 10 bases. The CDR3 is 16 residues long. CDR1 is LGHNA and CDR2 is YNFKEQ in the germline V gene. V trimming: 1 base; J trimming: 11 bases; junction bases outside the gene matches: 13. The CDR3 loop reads CASSQVSPSGSGEQYF. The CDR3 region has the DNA TGTGCCAGCAGCCAAGTTTCGCCTAGCGGGAGTGGTGAGCAGTACTTC.

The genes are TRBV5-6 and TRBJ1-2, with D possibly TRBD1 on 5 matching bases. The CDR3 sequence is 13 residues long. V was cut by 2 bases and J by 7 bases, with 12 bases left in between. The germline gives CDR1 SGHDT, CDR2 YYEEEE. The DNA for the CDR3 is TGTGCCAGCAGCTTTGGGGGGATTAGTGGCTACACCTTC. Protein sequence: CASSFGGISGYTF. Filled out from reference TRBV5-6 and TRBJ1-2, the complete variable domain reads DAGVTQSPTHLIKTRGQQVTLRCSPKSGHDTVSWYQQALGQGPQFIFQYYEEEERQRGNFPDRFSGHQFPNYSSELNVNALLLGDSALYLCASSFGGISGYTFGSGTRLTVV.

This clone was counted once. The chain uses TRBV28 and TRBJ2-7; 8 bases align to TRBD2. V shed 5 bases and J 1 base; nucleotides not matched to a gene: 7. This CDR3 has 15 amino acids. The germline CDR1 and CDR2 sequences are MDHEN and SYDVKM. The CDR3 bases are TGTGCCAGCAGTAAACAAGCGGGAGTGTCCTACGAGCAGTACTTC. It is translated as CASSKQAGVSYEQYF.

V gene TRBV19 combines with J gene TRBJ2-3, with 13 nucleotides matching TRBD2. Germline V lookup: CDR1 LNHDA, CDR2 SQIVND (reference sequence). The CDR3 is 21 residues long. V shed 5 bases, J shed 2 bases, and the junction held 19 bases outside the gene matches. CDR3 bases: TGTGCCAGTAGTCCCTATCCCTCGACTAGCGGGAGGCTCCCAGACACAGATACGCAGTATTTT. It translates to CASSPYPSTSGRLPDTDTQYF.

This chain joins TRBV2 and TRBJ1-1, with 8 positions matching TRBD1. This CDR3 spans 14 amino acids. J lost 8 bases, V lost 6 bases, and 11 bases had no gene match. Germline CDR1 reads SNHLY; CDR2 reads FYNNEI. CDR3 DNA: TGTGCCAGCAGGGGGTTGACAGGGGATGGAGAAGCTTTCTTT. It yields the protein CASRGLTGDGEAFF. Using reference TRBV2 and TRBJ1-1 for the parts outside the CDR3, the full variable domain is EPEVTQTPSHQVTQMGQEVILRCVPISNHLYFYWYRQILGQKVEFLVSFYNNEISEKSEIFDDQFSVERPDGSNFTLKIRSTKLEDSAMYFCASRGLTGDGEAFFGQGTRLTVV.

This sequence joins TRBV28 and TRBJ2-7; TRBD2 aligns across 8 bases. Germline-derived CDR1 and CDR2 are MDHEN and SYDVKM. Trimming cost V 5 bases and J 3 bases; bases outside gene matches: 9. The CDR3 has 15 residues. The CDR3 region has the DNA TGTGCCAGCAGTATCGGAGGGACTAGTCACTACGAGCAGTACTTC. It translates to CASSIGGTSHYEQYF.

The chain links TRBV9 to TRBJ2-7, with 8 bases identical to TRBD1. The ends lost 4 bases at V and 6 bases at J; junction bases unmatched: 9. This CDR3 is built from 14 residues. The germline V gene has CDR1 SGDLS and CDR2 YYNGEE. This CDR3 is CASSPRTGLGEQYF. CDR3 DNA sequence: TGTGCCAGCAGCCCACGGACAGGGCTGGGCGAGCAGTACTTC.

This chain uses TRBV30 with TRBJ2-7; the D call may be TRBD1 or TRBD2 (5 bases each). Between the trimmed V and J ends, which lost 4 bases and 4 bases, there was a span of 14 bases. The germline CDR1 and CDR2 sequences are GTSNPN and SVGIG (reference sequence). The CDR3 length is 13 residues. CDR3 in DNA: TGTGCCTGGACTGCGGACGGGGCATACGAGCAGTACTTC. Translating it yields CAWTADGAYEQYF.

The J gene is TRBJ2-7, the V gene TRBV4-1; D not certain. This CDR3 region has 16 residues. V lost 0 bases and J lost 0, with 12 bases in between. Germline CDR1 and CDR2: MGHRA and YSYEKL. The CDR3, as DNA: TGCGCCAGCAGCCAAGAACCCCACGTTAGCTCCTACGAGCAGTACTTC. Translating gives CASSQEPHVSSYEQYF.

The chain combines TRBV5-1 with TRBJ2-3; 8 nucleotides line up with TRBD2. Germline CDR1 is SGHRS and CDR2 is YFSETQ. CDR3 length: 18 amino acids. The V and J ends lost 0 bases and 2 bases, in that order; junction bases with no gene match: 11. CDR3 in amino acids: CASSLDTLSGKLTDTQYF. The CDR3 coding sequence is TGCGCCAGCAGCTTGGACACCCTTAGCGGGAAACTCACAGATACGCAGTATTTT.

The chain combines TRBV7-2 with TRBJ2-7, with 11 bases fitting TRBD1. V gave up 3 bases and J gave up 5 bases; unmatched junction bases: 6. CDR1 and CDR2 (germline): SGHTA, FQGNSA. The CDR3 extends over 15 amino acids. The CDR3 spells CASSFRTGGADEQYF. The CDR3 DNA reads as TGTGCCAGCAGCTTTCGGACAGGGGGCGCGGACGAGCAGTACTTC. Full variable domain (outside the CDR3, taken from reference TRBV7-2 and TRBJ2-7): GAGVSQSPSNKVTEKGKDVELRCDPISGHTALYWYRQSLGQGLEFLIYFQGNSAPDKSGLPSDRFSAERTGGSVSTLTIQRTQQEDSAVYLCASSFRTGGADEQYFGPGTRLTVT.

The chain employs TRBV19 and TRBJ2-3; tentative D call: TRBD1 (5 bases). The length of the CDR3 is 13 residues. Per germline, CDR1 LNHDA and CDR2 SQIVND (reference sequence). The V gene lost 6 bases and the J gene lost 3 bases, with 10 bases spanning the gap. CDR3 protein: CASRRGSTDTQYF. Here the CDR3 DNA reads TGTGCCAGTAGAAGGGGTTCGACAGATACGCAGTATTTT. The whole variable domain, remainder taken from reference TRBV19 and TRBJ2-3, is DGGITQSPKYLFRKEGQNVTLSCEQNLNHDAMYWYRQDPGQGLRLIYYSQIVNDFQKGDIAEGYSVSREKKESFPLTVTSAQKNPTAFYLCASRRGSTDTQYFGPGTRLTVL.